Listed here are 14 T cell receptor beta chains from one sample, sequenced in a study of T-cell memory formation after mild COVID-19. TCRdb processed the 5' RACE reads anew with MiXCR; each CDR3 protein has one entry. The table has roughly 500,000 distinct CDR3 sequences, around 21% seen once. Sequences were obtained from PBMCs or a T cell subset sorted from them (not recorded which). Source of these receptors: an adult woman who had mild COVID-19 (a few samples of this study predate the infection). Cell type and time point are not known.

The chain is built from TRBV2 and TRBJ1-1, with D maybe TRBD1 (5 bases). The CDR3 contains 14 residues. Germline loops: CDR1 SNHLY, CDR2 FYNNEI. Deletions cut 2 bases from V and 3 bases from J, with 10 bases between. CDR3: CASSETGGDTEAFF. CDR3 in DNA: TGTGCCAGCAGTGAAACGGGGGGGGACACTGAAGCTTTCTTT. Looking up the rest from reference TRBV2 and TRBJ1-1 gives the full variable domain: EPEVTQTPSHQVTQMGQEVILRCVPISNHLYFYWYRQILGQKVEFLVSFYNNEISEKSEIFDDQFSVERPDGSNFTLKIRSTKLEDSAMYFCASSETGGDTEAFFGQGTRLTVV.

This clonotype has more than one count but fewer than ten. CDR3: CASSSTDRGLRNTEAFF. CDR3 DNA sequence: TGTGCCAGCAGCTCTACCGACAGGGGACTTAGGAACACTGAAGCTTTCTTT. The chain recombines TRBV7-9 with TRBJ1-1; 8 bases are shared with TRBD1. V was pared by 4 bases and J by 1 base, with 11 bases of the junction left unmatched. This CDR3 comprises 17 residues. Germline V gene data show CDR1 as SEHNR and CDR2 as FQNEAQ (reference sequence).

The chain links TRBV6-6 to TRBJ1-5, with 7 bases matching TRBD1. Germline CDR1 MNHNY, CDR2 SVGAGI (reference sequence). The CDR3 is 15 residues long. Trimming took 2 bases from V and 2 from J; bases not matched to a gene: 3. In DNA, the CDR3 is TGTGCCAGCAGTTACCCCGACAGGGGCAATCAGCCCCAGCATTTT. Its translation is CASSYPDRGNQPQHF.

In its sample, this clonotype was seen a few times. The chain is built from TRBV5-1 and TRBJ2-5; 7 bases align to TRBD1. Germline V gene lookup returns CDR1 SGHRS and CDR2 YFSETQ. The trim removed 0 bases at V and 5 bases at J, leaving 7 bases unmatched. This CDR3 comprises 15 residues. This CDR3 is CASSLAQGLGETQYF. CDR3 nucleotide sequence: TGCGCCAGCAGCTTGGCACAGGGGTTGGGGGAGACCCAGTACTTC.

A few counts support this clonotype. The chain links TRBV2 to TRBJ1-5; possible D gene TRBD1, 6 bases. V was pared by 6 bases and J by 3 bases, with 12 bases between. This CDR3 contains 14 residues. The germline CDR1 and CDR2 sequences are SNHLY and FYNNEI. The CDR3 bases are TGTGCCAGCAGCCCAGGGGTATACAATCAGCCCCAGCATTTT. Translated, it gives CASSPGVYNQPQHF.

This clonotype was found a few times. The rearrangement links TRBV6-1 to TRBJ1-1, with 8 bases aligning to TRBD1. The V segment lost 6 bases and the J segment 1 base; nucleotides outside the gene matches: 1. The CDR3 totals 13 residues. Germline CDR1 MNHNS, CDR2 SASEGT. The CDR3 nucleotides are TGTGCCAGCAGGGACAGGGAGAACACTGAAGCTTTCTTT. It yields the protein CASRDRENTEAFF.

This clonotype was detected only a few times. V usage is TRBV29-1 and J usage is TRBJ2-7; no clear D gene. The CDR3 totals 13 residues. The germline gives CDR1 SQVTM, CDR2 ANQGSEA. The V end lost 3 bases, the J end lost 6 bases, and 15 bases lay between the germline ends. CDR3 coding DNA: TGCAGCGTTGAGGAACCTCTTGGAAGCGAGCAGTACTTC. Amino acid sequence: CSVEEPLGSEQYF.

This rearrangement joins TRBV4-2 to TRBJ2-7, with 8 bases aligning to TRBD2. The V segment lost 0 bases and the J segment 7 bases; nucleotides outside the gene matches: 11. Per the germline V gene, CDR1 is LGHNA and CDR2 is YNFKEQ. The length of the CDR3 is 16 residues. The CDR3 spells CASSQDTREGRREQYF. CDR3 coding DNA: TGTGCCAGCAGCCAAGATACCCGGGAGGGCCGCCGGGAGCAGTACTTC.

This clonotype appeared a few times. This chain links TRBV18 with TRBJ1-1; 7 bases are a match to TRBD1. Germline V gene lookup returns CDR1 KGHSH and CDR2 LQKENI. The CDR3 loop spans 14 amino acids. J was trimmed by 11 bases and V by 3 bases; bases with no gene match: 12. The CDR3 DNA reads as TGTGCCAGCTCACCCGGAGGGGGCTCTAGTGAGGCTTTCTTT. Translation: CASSPGGGSSEAFF.

This clonotype was counted between two and nine times. The chain has TRBV7-3 and TRBJ2-2; weak D call: TRBD2 (5 bases). The CDR3 runs to 20 residues. V shed 0 bases and J shed 0 bases, with 20 bases lying between them. Germline CDR1 SGHTA, CDR2 FQGTGA. Written as DNA, the CDR3 is TGTGCCAGCAGCTTAACCCCGCTCGTCCTCAGAGGGCCGAACACCGGGGAGCTGTTTTTT. Translated: CASSLTPLVLRGPNTGELFF. The complete variable domain, with remaining parts taken from reference TRBV7-3 and TRBJ2-2, reads GAGVSQTPSNKVTEKGKYVELRCDPISGHTALYWYRQSLGQGPEFLIYFQGTGAADDSGLPNDRFFAVRPEGSVSTLKIQRTERGDSAVYLCASSLTPLVLRGPNTGELFFGEGSRLTVL.

The J gene is TRBJ2-7, the V gene TRBV11-2; 9 bases are a match to TRBD1. In germline, CDR1 is SGHAT, CDR2 FQNNGV. The J segment lost 7 bases and the V segment lost 4 bases, leaving 2 bases of the junction unmatched. The CDR3 length is 12 residues. The CDR3 DNA sequence: TGTGCCAGCAGCTGGACAGGGGAAGAGCAGTACTTC. Its translation: CASSWTGEEQYF.

This clonotype was seen a few times. An end of the junction differs from the germline gene, which may be a read error. The V call is TRBV4-3, the J call TRBJ2-7; 7 nucleotides line up with TRBD2. Germline values: CDR1 LGHNA, CDR2 YSLEER. The CDR3 length is 16 residues. CDR3 amino acids: CASSQGVWTRGYEQYF. CDR3 bases: TGTGCCAGCAGCCAAGGGGTATGGACTAGAGGCTACGAGCAGTACTTC.

This chain links TRBV25-1 with TRBJ2-2, with 9 bases matching TRBD1. Germline CDR1 reads MGHDK; CDR2 reads SYGVNS. V shed 6 bases, J shed 4 bases, and the junction held 3 bases outside the gene matches. The CDR3 runs 14 residues. CDR3 nucleotide sequence: TGTGCCAGCAGCCGGACAGGGGTCACCGGGGAGCTGTTTTTT. This encodes CASSRTGVTGELFF.

This clonotype was seen a few times. This chain uses TRBV9 with TRBJ2-5, with 12 bases aligning to TRBD1. Germline CDR1 and CDR2: SGDLS and YYNGEE. This CDR3 spans 16 amino acids. With V trimmed by 0 bases and J by 4 bases, 4 bases remained unmatched. The CDR3 region has the DNA TGTGCCAGCAGCGTAGTTGGGGACAGGGGGCTAGAGACCCAGTACTTC. This translates into CASSVVGDRGLETQYF.